This T cell receptor (beta chain) was recorded in a study of shared clonotypes between healthy human individuals (dated by TCRdb to about 2020). Regarding the research as a whole: A few men and a couple of women, aged 18 to 49 years, made up the cohort. The study deeply sequenced blood TCR repertoires of about 5 healthy adults to estimate repertoire size and the extent of clonotype sharing between individuals. To increase sequencing depth and limit assay-specific biases, TCR repertoire library preparation and sequencing were carried out by different laboratories using diverse techniques. Per donor, leukapheresis produced somewhere between about 0.94 and 8.9 billion PBMCs. Per donor, three plates each were used for CD4 naive and CD4 memory, two for CD8 naive, and one for CD8 memory.

CDR1 is given as SGHAT and CDR2 as FQNNGV, both from the germline V gene. V loses 7 bases at its end and J loses 5 bases; junction bases beyond the gene matches: 10. The CDR3 holds 14 amino acids from the cysteine to the phenylalanine. The DNA shown is the 42-base CDR3, in frame from base 1. Donors were healthy HIV-negative adults with no recently reported acute infections or vaccinations. All donors were Caucasian adults living in Nashville, Tennessee, USA. CD4+ T cells were enriched by magnetic negative selection; naive cells were then positively selected on CD45RA, and the negative fraction formed the memory subset. Blood was collected by leukapheresis, and PBMCs were isolated by Ficoll-Histopaque density gradient centrifugation and then cryopreserved in liquid nitrogen vapor phase. Analytical flow cytometry was used to check the purity and quantity of every magnetically sorted T cell population. Genomic DNA was isolated from every sorted fraction and measured by UV absorbance on a Nanodrop 2000c.

Overall study results and their limits: Higher generation probabilities were observed for clonotypes shared by all four sorted-subset donors than for non-shared clonotypes. The genetic and exposure-history diversity represented was limited by the small number of donors. Sampling was restricted to blood, and TCR repertoires in tissue are likely to differ from TCR repertoires in blood. Naive subsets generally had larger estimated clonotype richness than memory subsets did. Rarefaction of sorted-subset datasets indicated incomplete sequencing despite the large sequencing depth. Across a handful of donors, around 5% of naive CD4, roughly 3.3% of naive CD8, around 2.5% of memory CD4, and roughly 0.4% of memory CD8 clonotypes were shared. Pairwise subsampling indicated that sequencing depth was expected to affect the degree of clonotype sharing among donors.

Details on this clone: Which antigen it targets is not known. No per-base quality is available; no much larger clone lies one base away.

TCR CDR3 regions were amplified from genomic DNA by multiplex PCR using the deep immunoSEQ assay. For each cell subset, the extracted genomic DNA was distributed evenly across all wells of several immunoSEQ 96-well plates, and each plate served as one replicate. For sorted subsets, each replicate PCR was loaded with about 0.2 ug genomic DNA, equivalent to 30,000 or so T cell genomes. Purified libraries were measured with a Qubit 3.0 fluorometer, size-checked on a Bioanalyzer 2100, and measured again with the KAPA Library Quantification kit. A separate single-read 150-cycle Illumina NextSeq 550 flow cell was used to sequence each immunoSEQ 96-well plate. The source study handled its data this way. Because the immunoSEQ output included only junctional sequences and no quality scores, the filtering could not be the same as the filtering used for full-length reads. To assign V/J genes and CDR3, sequences were annotated against IMGT germline references using PyIR, a Python wrapper for IgBLAST v1.9. Reads were removed for weak V/J assignments (E-value above 1e-6), missing CDR3, stop codons, out-of-frame junctions, or ambiguous translated residues. V3J clonotypes were defined as sequences sharing the same inferred V gene, J gene, and CDR3 amino acid sequence. To compute the percentage overlap between repertoires, the number of shared unique clonotypes was divided by the size of the smaller repertoire. RTK rarefaction, the Chao1 estimator, and Recon v2.1 estimates of unobserved clonotypes were used to assess repertoire richness. Generation probabilities were computed with OLGA for all TCRbeta clonotypes obtained by the gDNA method from a few donors. In TCRdb, the immuneACCESS table is reduced to in-frame sequences with V and J assigned. These tables do not hold every clone; where another copy was compared, an unresolved V gene accounts for under half, and the others remain unexplained. The D gene and trimming were derived from the DNA, and the V and J assignments and clone size from that table. The sample table holds around 2,000,000 clones, of which 90% to 95% were seen once. Around 0.13% of the sample rests with the top ten.

Input material: naive CD4+ T cells sorted from blood. In the paper's terms, the cell subset or site label means: CD45RA+ positively selected. This chain is built from TRBV11-2 and TRBJ1-2; 7 of the junction bases match TRBD1. This sequence originates from a man aged 18 to 29 in good health. The CDR3 region reads CASNGGDRVYGYTF. The nucleotide sequence reads as follows: TGTGCCAGCAACGGCGGGGACAGAGTTTATGGCTACACCTTC.